This T cell receptor beta chain was captured in a study of T-cell reconstitution after alpha-beta-depleted transplantation in children. Notes on the study in general: Diversity of TCRbeta at day 60 was high in some patients, arising from surviving recipient T cells and thymic progenitors. At one year after transplant, newly produced T cells mostly accounted for T-cell counts and diversity. By about two months after transplant, alpha-beta T cells reportedly arose from several hundred graft clones that had expanded.

This CDR3 region has 13 residues. The V and J ends lost 6 bases and 7 bases, in that order; junction bases with no gene match: 11. Germline V CDR1 and CDR2: SQVTM, ANQGSEA. Preparation of the TCRbeta library used unique molecular identifiers. TCRdb passed the PCR reads through MiXCR, listing each CDR3 protein once. The data hold under 850,000 distinct CDR3 sequences, with around 13% observed a single time. This clonotype showed up many times. The antigen is unknown. The sequencing used PBMCs, collected before TCRalphabeta/CD19-depleted stem cell transplant. This receptor was identified in a girl aged 2 to 10 with congenital amegakaryocytic thrombocytopenia, due to receive a stem cell transplant. This rearrangement joins TRBV29-1 to TRBJ1-1, with 7 bases lining up with TRBD1. DNA for the CDR3: TGCAGCGTCCAACAGGGGCCCAATCTTGAAGCTTTCTTT. The encoded protein is CSVQQGPNLEAFF.